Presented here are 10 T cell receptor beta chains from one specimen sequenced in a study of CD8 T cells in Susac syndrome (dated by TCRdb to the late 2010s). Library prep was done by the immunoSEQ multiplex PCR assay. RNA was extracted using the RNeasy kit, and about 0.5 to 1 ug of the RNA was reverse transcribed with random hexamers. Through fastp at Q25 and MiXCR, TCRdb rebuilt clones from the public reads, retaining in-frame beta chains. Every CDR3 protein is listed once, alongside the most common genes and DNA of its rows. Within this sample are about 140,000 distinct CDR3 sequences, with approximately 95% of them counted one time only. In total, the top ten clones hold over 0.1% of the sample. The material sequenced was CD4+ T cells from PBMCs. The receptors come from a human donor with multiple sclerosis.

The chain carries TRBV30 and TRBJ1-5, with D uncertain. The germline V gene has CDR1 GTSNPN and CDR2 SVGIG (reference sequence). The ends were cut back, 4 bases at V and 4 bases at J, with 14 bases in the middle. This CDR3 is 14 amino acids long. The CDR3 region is CAWKAAGWNQPQHF. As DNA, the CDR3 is TGTGCCTGGAAGGCGGCTGGGTGGAATCAGCCCCAGCATTTT.

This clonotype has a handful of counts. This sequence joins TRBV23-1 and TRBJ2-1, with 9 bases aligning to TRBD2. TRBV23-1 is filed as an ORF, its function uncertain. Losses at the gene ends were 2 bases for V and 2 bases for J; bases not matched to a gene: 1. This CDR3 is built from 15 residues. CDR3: CASSQPSGAYNEQFF. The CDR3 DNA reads TGCGCCAGCAGTCAACCTAGCGGGGCCTACAATGAGCAGTTCTTC.

Here the CDR3 reads CASSSSSGFRGYTF. The CDR3 coding sequence is TGTGCCAGCAGCTCCTCATCAGGGTTCCGTGGCTACACCTTC. The chain joins TRBV7-2 to TRBJ1-2, with D perhaps TRBD1 (5 bases). CDR1 and CDR2 from the germline V gene are SGHTA and FQGNSA. Trimming cost V 4 bases and J 7 bases, with 16 bases left between them. The CDR3 loop spans 14 amino acids.

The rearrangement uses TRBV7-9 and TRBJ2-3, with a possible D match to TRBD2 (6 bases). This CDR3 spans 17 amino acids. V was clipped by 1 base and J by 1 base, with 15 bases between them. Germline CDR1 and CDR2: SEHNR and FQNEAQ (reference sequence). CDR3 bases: TGTGCCAGCAGCTTAGGACGGGCGGGGAGCCGCACAGATACGCAGTATTTT. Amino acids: CASSLGRAGSRTDTQYF.

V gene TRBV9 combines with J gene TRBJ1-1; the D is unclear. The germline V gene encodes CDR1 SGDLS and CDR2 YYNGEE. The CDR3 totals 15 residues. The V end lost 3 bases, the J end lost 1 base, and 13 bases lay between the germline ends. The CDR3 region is CASSAVSNQNTEAFF. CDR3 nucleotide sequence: TGTGCCAGCAGCGCCGTATCGAATCAGAACACTGAAGCTTTCTTT.

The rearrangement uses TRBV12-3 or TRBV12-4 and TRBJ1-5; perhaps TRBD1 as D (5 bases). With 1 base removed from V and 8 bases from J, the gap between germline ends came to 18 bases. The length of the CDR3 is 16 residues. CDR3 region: CASSLDHRRLREPQHF. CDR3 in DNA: TGTGCCAGCAGTTTAGACCACAGGAGACTACGAGAGCCCCAGCATTTT.

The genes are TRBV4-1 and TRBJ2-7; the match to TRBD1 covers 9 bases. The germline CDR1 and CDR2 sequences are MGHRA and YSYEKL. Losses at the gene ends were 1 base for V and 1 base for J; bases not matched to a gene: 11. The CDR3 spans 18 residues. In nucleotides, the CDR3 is TGCGCCAGCAGCCAAGGGACAGGGGAGTTTCACGCGTCCTACGAGCAGTACTTC. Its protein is CASSQGTGEFHASYEQYF.

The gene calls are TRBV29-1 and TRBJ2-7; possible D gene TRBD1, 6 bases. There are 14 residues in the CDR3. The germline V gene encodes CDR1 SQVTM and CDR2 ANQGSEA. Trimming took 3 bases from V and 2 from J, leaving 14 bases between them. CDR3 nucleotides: TGCAGCGTTGATACAGGGATTGGCACCTACGAGCAGTACTTC. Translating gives CSVDTGIGTYEQYF.

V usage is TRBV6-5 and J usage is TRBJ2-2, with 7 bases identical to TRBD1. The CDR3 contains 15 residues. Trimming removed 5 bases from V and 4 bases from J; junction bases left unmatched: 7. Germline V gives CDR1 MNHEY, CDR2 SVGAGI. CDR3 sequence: CASSMGQIGTGELFF. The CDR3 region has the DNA TGTGCCAGCAGTATGGGACAGATAGGCACCGGGGAGCTGTTTTTT.

The CDR3 DNA is TGTGCCAGCAGCGTAGGTGGGACTGAGAACACCGGGGAGCTGTTTTTT. This sequence encodes CASSVGGTENTGELFF. This rearrangement joins TRBV9 to TRBJ2-2, with a possible D match to TRBD2 (6 bases). In germline, CDR1 is SGDLS, CDR2 YYNGEE. Trimming took 0 bases from V and 1 from J, leaving 10 bases between them. CDR3 length equals 16 residues. The full variable domain, rest sourced from reference TRBV9 and TRBJ2-2, is DSGVTQTPKHLITATGQRVTLRCSPRSGDLSVYWYQQSLDQGLQFLIQYYNGEERAKGNILERFSAQQFPDLHSELNLSSLELGDSALYFCASSVGGTENTGELFFGEGSRLTVL.